Given below is one TCR beta chain in context. This specimen comes from a study of OX40 agonist ivuxolimab in advanced cancers. Study-wide background: Mean age about 60 years, range 23 to 79; about 81% male.

Exclusion applied to patients with autoimmune disease history or systemic immunosuppression. Here immunoSEQ multiplex PCR was the method, and the copy in TCRdb shows in-frame clones only, minus some. The repertoire has tens of thousands of clones, approximately 86% of them found once; the top ten carry more than 25%. The junction had 15 bases not matched to a gene; V was cut back by 4 bases and J by 2 bases. The CDR3 spans 19 residues. Germline loops: CDR1 SGHNT, CDR2 YYREEE (reference sequence). The specimen was CD4+ or CD8+ T cells sorted from blood, collected in a trial of the OX40 agonist ivuxolimab. V usage is TRBV5-4 and J usage is TRBJ1-1; TRBD1 matches 12 bases. The TCR comes from an adult with an advanced solid tumor such as melanoma, head and neck, liver or kidney cancer. CDR3 nucleotides: TGTGCCAGCAGCCCGGACCGGGACAGGGGGCTACTGGCAAACACTGAAGCTTTCTTT. Protein: CASSPDRDRGLLANTEAFF.